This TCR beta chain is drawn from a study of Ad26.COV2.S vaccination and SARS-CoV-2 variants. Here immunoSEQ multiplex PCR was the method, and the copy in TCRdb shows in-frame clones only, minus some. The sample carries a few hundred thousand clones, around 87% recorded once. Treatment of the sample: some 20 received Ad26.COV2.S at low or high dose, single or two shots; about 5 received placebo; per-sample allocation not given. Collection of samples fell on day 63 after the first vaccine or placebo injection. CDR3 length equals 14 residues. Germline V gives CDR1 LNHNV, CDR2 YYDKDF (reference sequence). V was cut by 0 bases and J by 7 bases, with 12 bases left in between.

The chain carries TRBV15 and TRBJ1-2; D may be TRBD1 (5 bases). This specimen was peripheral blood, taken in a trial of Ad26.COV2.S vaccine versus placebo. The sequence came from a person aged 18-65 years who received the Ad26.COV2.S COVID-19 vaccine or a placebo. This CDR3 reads CATSREFGARGYTF. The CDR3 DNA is TGTGCCACCAGCAGAGAATTTGGGGCTCGTGGCTACACCTTC.